This T cell receptor (beta chain) was profiled in a study of cytomegalovirus exposure and HLA in healthy donors. Study findings and constraints: Researchers reportedly found TCR beta sequences accurately predicted most subjects' HLA-A and HLA-B alleles.

With 60 Vbeta and 13 Jbeta primers, the PCR was carried out. Libraries were prepared by immunoSEQ multiplex PCR; TCRdb keeps only in-frame clonotypes and omits some of them. In the table there are about 120,000 clones, 74% of which are singletons. Worth noting for this clone: Antigen specificity is unknown.

CDR1 and CDR2 (germline): GTSNPN, SVGIG (reference sequence). Deletions cut 5 bases from V and 6 bases from J, with 9 bases between. This CDR3 has 11 amino acids. The chain carries TRBV30 and TRBJ2-3; D is possibly TRBD2 (5 bases). Input material: PBMCs. This TCR came from a human donor in good health. The CDR3 coding sequence is TGTGCCTGGGCCGCGGGCGATACGCAGTATTTT. Residues: CAWAAGDTQYF.